The 23 T cell receptor beta chains given below trace back to one sample, sequenced in a study of cytomegalovirus exposure and HLA in healthy donors. Primers for the PCR totalled 60 Vbeta and 13 Jbeta. Assay: immunoSEQ multiplex PCR; the TCRdb copy retains only in-frame clones and omits some. The data show roughly 42,000 clones, and the top ten clones hold less than 1.5%. The sample was PBMCs. The receptor set was obtained from a man aged 25 to 40 in good health and CMV-seronegative.

J is TRBJ2-1 and V is TRBV13, with 7 bases matching TRBD1. The CDR3 is 13 amino acids. CDR1 and CDR2 from the germline V gene are PRHDT and FYEKMQ (reference sequence). V lost 5 bases, J lost 13 bases, and 11 bases stayed unmatched. CDR3 protein: CASSVYGTEKQFF. The CDR3 nucleotides read TGTGCCAGCAGCGTGTACGGGACAGAAAAACAGTTCTTC.

The chain couples TRBV4-3 to TRBJ2-5, with D possibly being TRBD1 (6 bases). Germline assignment: CDR1 LGHNA and CDR2 YSLEER. The CDR3 is 14 residues long. Trimming pared 3 bases from V and 5 bases from J, leaving 13 bases between. In DNA, the CDR3 is TGCGCCAGCAGCCACGGGACAAGGCCTGAGACCCAGTACTTC. Translation gives CASSHGTRPETQYF.

This chain uses TRBV5-4 with TRBJ2-2, with 14 positions matching TRBD2. After removal of 2 bases from V and 5 bases from J, the junction contained 5 bases not matched to a gene. The CDR3 covers 17 residues. Germline CDR1 and CDR2: SGHNT and YYREEE (reference sequence). The CDR3 DNA is TGTGCCAGCAGCTTCGGGACTAGCGGGAGAAAAACCGGGGAGCTGTTTTTT. Its translation: CASSFGTSGRKTGELFF. Combining the CDR3 with reference TRBV5-4 and TRBJ2-2 gives the whole variable domain ETGVTQSPTHLIKTRGQQVTLRCSSQSGHNTVSWYQQALGQGPQFIFQYYREEENGRGNFPPRFSGLQFPNYSSELNVNALELDDSALYLCASSFGTSGRKTGELFFGEGSRLTVL.

The chain employs TRBV29-1 and TRBJ1-1; possible D gene TRBD1, 5 bases. CDR1 and CDR2 (germline): SQVTM, ANQGSEA. The CDR3 covers 14 residues. The V and J ends lost 4 bases and 1 base respectively, with 13 bases between them. This chain's CDR3 is CSVGRGGENTEAFF. The CDR3 coding sequence is TGCAGCGTTGGCCGTGGGGGGGAGAACACTGAAGCTTTCTTT.

This chain links TRBV29-1 with TRBJ2-1; maybe TRBD1 (5 bases). V was trimmed by 6 bases and J by 2 bases, leaving 17 bases between them. This CDR3 is built from 15 residues. CDR1 SQVTM and CDR2 ANQGSEA come from the germline V gene. CDR3 nucleotides: TGCAGCGTAGCCGGACGGCCAGGGACCTACAATGAGCAGTTCTTC. This gives the protein CSVAGRPGTYNEQFF.

This chain links TRBV30 with TRBJ2-5; 8 nucleotides match TRBD2. Germline CDR1 and CDR2: GTSNPN and SVGIG (reference sequence). This CDR3 spans 11 amino acids. V gave up 6 bases and J gave up 4 bases; unmatched junction bases: 1. CDR3 loop: CACREGETQYF. CDR3 in DNA: TGTGCCTGTCGGGAGGGAGAGACCCAGTACTTC.

This chain joins TRBV29-1 and TRBJ2-1; 13 bases agree with TRBD2. Germline V gene lookup returns CDR1 SQVTM and CDR2 ANQGSEA. The V gene end was trimmed by 8 bases and the J gene end by 9 bases; junction bases not matched to a gene: 10. The CDR3 loop spans 14 amino acids. In nucleotides, the CDR3 is TGCAGCACAAGGACTAGCGGGAGCTCGGGTGAGCAGTTCTTC. This encodes CSTRTSGSSGEQFF.

The rearrangement uses TRBV7-2 and TRBJ2-7, with TRBD2 identical over 9 bases. Germline V gives CDR1 SGHTA, CDR2 FQGNSA. The J segment lost 5 bases and the V segment lost 4 bases, leaving 18 bases of the junction unmatched. CDR3 size: 18 residues. The CDR3 nucleotides are TGTGCCAGCAGCTCAACAAGGACTAGCGCAATTATCGGTAACGAGCAGTACTTC. It is translated as CASSSTRTSAIIGNEQYF.

This sequence joins TRBV5-1 and TRBJ2-7; 11 nucleotides line up with TRBD2. The trim removed 4 bases at V and 3 bases at J, leaving 3 bases unmatched. The CDR3 is 14 residues long. Germline CDR1 SGHRS, CDR2 YFSETQ. CDR3 region: CASSAGTSGYEQYF. CDR3 nucleotides: TGCGCCAGCAGCGCCGGGACTAGCGGCTACGAGCAGTACTTC.

The chain joins TRBV4-2 to TRBJ2-7; 12 nucleotides agree with TRBD2. Germline V gene sequence: CDR1 LGHNA, CDR2 YNFKEQ. This CDR3 is built from 22 residues. V gave up 1 base and J gave up 3 bases; unmatched junction bases: 22. The CDR3 DNA is TGTGCCAGCAGCCAAGCTCACCTAGCGGGAGGGCCCTCTGGAGATCCCTTCTACGAGCAGTACTTC. It specifies CASSQAHLAGGPSGDPFYEQYF.

V and J are TRBV4-2 and TRBJ1-2; D not resolved. The V gene lost 0 bases and the J gene lost 0 bases, with 11 bases spanning the gap. This CDR3 has 16 residues. The V gene's germline CDR1 is LGHNA and CDR2 YNFKEQ. DNA for the CDR3: TGTGCCAGCAGCCAAGATGGGCAGCAACCTAACTATGGCTACACCTTC. Translating it yields CASSQDGQQPNYGYTF.

The chain uses TRBV5-1 and TRBJ2-1; 14 bases match TRBD2. V lost 0 bases, J lost 8 bases, and 4 bases stayed unmatched. Germline CDR1 is SGHRS and CDR2 is YFSETQ. The CDR3 runs 16 residues. The CDR3 DNA sequence: TGCGCCAGCAGCTTGGGGGGACTAGCGGGAGTATATGAGCAGTTCTTC. The encoded protein is CASSLGGLAGVYEQFF.

V usage is TRBV14 and J usage is TRBJ2-7; 8 bases agree with TRBD2. The V segment lost 4 bases and the J segment 0 bases; nucleotides outside the gene matches: 14. The CDR3 runs to 18 residues. The germline CDR1 and CDR2 sequences are SGHDN and FVKESK. This CDR3 reads CASSRDSPGLGGSYEQYF. The CDR3 nucleotides read TGTGCCAGCAGCCGAGACTCACCGGGACTAGGTGGCTCCTACGAGCAGTACTTC.

V gene TRBV28 combines with J gene TRBJ2-2; 9 positions match TRBD1. V lost 3 bases to trimming and J lost 5 bases; unmatched junction nucleotides: 7. CDR1 and CDR2 (germline): MDHEN, SYDVKM. CDR3 length: 16 residues. The DNA of the CDR3 is TGTGCCAGCAGTTTTACGTTAGGACAGGGGACCGGGGAGCTGTTTTTT. Protein product: CASSFTLGQGTGELFF.

The genes are TRBV5-1 and TRBJ2-2; maybe TRBD2 (6 bases). Trimming took 2 bases from V and 1 from J, leaving 9 bases between them. The CDR3 runs 15 residues. CDR1 SGHRS and CDR2 YFSETQ come from the germline V gene. In DNA, the CDR3 is TGCGCCAGCAGCTTTGAGCGGGTGAACACCGGGGAGCTGTTTTTT. This encodes CASSFERVNTGELFF.

The chain uses TRBV4-1 and TRBJ1-4, with D unclear. The CDR3 extends over 16 amino acids. V dropped 6 bases and J dropped 0 bases, with 14 bases sitting between them. The germline V gene has CDR1 MGHRA and CDR2 YSYEKL. The CDR3 loop is CASSRVGAATNEKLFF. For the CDR3, the DNA is TGCGCCAGCAGTCGGGTAGGAGCTGCAACTAATGAAAAACTGTTTTTT.

The chain employs TRBV4-3 and TRBJ2-3, with TRBD2 as a possible D gene (6 bases). CDR1 is LGHNA, CDR2 YSLEER, per germline. CDR3 size: 16 residues. Trimming removed 4 bases at V and 4 bases at J, with 18 bases between. DNA of the CDR3: TGCGCCAGCAGCCCTGGGACTGGGAGCGGCCCAGATACGCAGTATTTT. It yields the protein CASSPGTGSGPDTQYF.

This sequence joins TRBV5-1 and TRBJ2-7; perhaps TRBD2 as D (6 bases). The CDR3 is 14 amino acids. Germline V gene sequence: CDR1 SGHRS, CDR2 YFSETQ. Trimming removed 3 bases at V and 5 bases at J, with 15 bases between. DNA of the CDR3: TGCGCCAGCAGCTCCCGGGACTTTGCCCACGAGCAGTACTTC. As protein: CASSSRDFAHEQYF.

The V gene is TRBV19, the J gene TRBJ2-7; 8 bases align to TRBD1. This CDR3 contains 15 residues. Per germline, CDR1 LNHDA and CDR2 SQIVND (reference sequence). Germline trimming cut 2 bases from V and 4 bases from J; bases unmatched to any gene: 7. This CDR3 is CASSISGTGIYEQYF. DNA of the CDR3: TGTGCCAGTAGTATATCCGGGACAGGTATATACGAGCAGTACTTC.

The chain joins TRBV6-6 to TRBJ1-2; D gene unclear. In germline, CDR1 is MNHNY, CDR2 SVGAGI (reference sequence). This CDR3 is 15 amino acids long. Trimming pared 2 bases from V and 7 bases from J, leaving 17 bases between. This CDR3 is CASSYDNPEVSGYTF. In nucleotides, the CDR3 is TGTGCCAGCAGTTACGATAACCCGGAGGTCAGTGGCTACACCTTC.

This chain links TRBV7-9 with TRBJ2-1, with D perhaps TRBD2 (5 bases). Trimming took 5 bases from V and 5 from J, leaving 16 bases between them. The CDR3 contains 15 residues. Germline V gene data show CDR1 as SEHNR and CDR2 as FQNEAQ (reference sequence). The CDR3, as DNA: TGTGCCAGCAGCCTTACACGAGGGATCGACAATGAGCAGTTCTTC. The encoded protein is CASSLTRGIDNEQFF. Full variable domain (outside the CDR3, taken from reference TRBV7-9 and TRBJ2-1): DTGVSQNPRHKITKRGQNVTFRCDPISEHNRLYWYRQTLGQGPEFLTYFQNEAQLEKSRLLSDRFSAERPKGSFSTLEIQRTEQGDSAMYLCASSLTRGIDNEQFFGPGTRLTVL.

The chain combines TRBV9 with TRBJ2-1; D possibly corresponds to TRBD2 (5 bases). This CDR3 region has 14 residues. Germline loops: CDR1 SGDLS, CDR2 YYNGEE. The V end was cut by 4 bases, the J end by 8 bases, with 16 bases between. CDR3 residues: CASSIGPGFDEQFF. The CDR3 DNA reads as TGTGCCAGCAGCATAGGCCCGGGATTCGATGAGCAGTTCTTC.

The chain recombines TRBV7-8 with TRBJ1-1, with D uncertain. The CDR3 consists of 13 residues. Trimming removed 2 bases from V and 5 bases from J, with 9 bases in between. Germline values: CDR1 SGHVS, CDR2 FQNEAQ. CDR3 sequence: CASSLIEGTEAFF. The DNA for the CDR3 is TGTGCCAGCAGCTTAATTGAGGGTACTGAAGCTTTCTTT. The full variable domain, completed using reference TRBV7-8 and TRBJ1-1, is GAGVSQSPRYKVAKRGQDVALRCDPISGHVSLFWYQQALGQGPEFLTYFQNEAQLDKSGLPSDRFFAERPEGSVSTLKIQRTQQEDSAVYLCASSLIEGTEAFFGQGTRLTVV.